Below, 18 T cell receptor beta chains from the same sample are listed, as sequenced in a study of cytomegalovirus exposure and HLA in healthy donors (dated by TCRdb to about 2017). Receptors were amplified or captured by the immunoSEQ multiplex PCR assay. The multiplex PCR relied on a mix of 60 forward primers for TCR Vbeta segments and 13 reverse primers for TCR Jbeta segments. TCRdb's version of the immuneACCESS table is confined to in-frame rearrangements and falls short of the full clone set. An unresolved V gene accounts for under half of the shortfall where checked; the remainder is of unknown origin. For this sample, the table gives 100,000 to 150,000 clones. The biggest ten clones account for over 2% of the sample. Specimen: PBMCs. The receptors were sampled from a man aged 40-50 years in good health and CMV-seronegative.

The chain carries TRBV27 and TRBJ1-5; no clear D. Trimming cost V 0 bases and J 4 bases, with 16 bases left between them. The CDR3 spans 17 residues. In germline, CDR1 is MNHEY, CDR2 SMNVEV (reference sequence). The CDR3 DNA is TGTGCCAGCAGTTTATCCGGGCCCGGGGTCTGGAATCAGCCCCAGCATTTT. Protein sequence: CASSLSGPGVWNQPQHF.

The rearrangement joins TRBV7-9 to TRBJ1-4; D gene uncertain. The V and J ends lost 6 bases and 0 bases respectively, with 8 bases between them. The germline gives CDR1 SEHNR, CDR2 FQNEAQ (reference sequence). The CDR3 consists of 14 residues. CDR3 bases: TGTGCCAGCAGTTACATTGCAACTAATGAAAAACTGTTTTTT. It codes for CASSYIATNEKLFF.

The chain uses TRBV5-1 and TRBJ2-5, with 7 bases that match TRBD2. Germline CDR1 SGHRS, CDR2 YFSETQ. Unmatched junction bases numbered 9, after V lost 2 bases and J lost 11 bases. CDR3 length: 13 amino acids. CDR3 sequence: CASSFAGVKEQYF. CDR3 DNA sequence: TGCGCCAGCAGCTTTGCGGGAGTTAAGGAGCAGTACTTC. Variable domain in full (rest from reference TRBV5-1 and TRBJ2-5): KAGVTQTPRYLIKTRGQQVTLSCSPISGHRSVSWYQQTPGQGLQFLFEYFSETQRNKGNFPGRFSGRQFSNSRSEMNVSTLELGDSALYLCASSFAGVKEQYFGPGTRLLVL.

The CDR3 DNA reads as TGTGCCAGCAGTTACTCGACGCAGGGGCCCTACGAGCAGTACTTC. Its translation: CASSYSTQGPYEQYF. The V call is TRBV6-5, the J call TRBJ2-7; TRBD1 is a possible D gene (6 bases). The V gene lost 0 bases and the J gene lost 2 bases, with 11 bases spanning the gap. The CDR3 runs to 15 residues. Germline V gene data show CDR1 as MNHEY and CDR2 as SVGAGI.

V usage is TRBV5-6 and J usage is TRBJ2-7, with D maybe TRBD1 (6 bases). Germline CDR1 reads SGHDT; CDR2 reads YYEEEE. This CDR3 has 15 residues. The V and J ends lost 5 bases and 0 bases respectively, with 15 bases between them. CDR3 in DNA: TGTGCCAGCAGTTCCAGGGGTGCGAGCTCCTACGAGCAGTACTTC. This translates into CASSSRGASSYEQYF.

The genes are TRBV5-1 and TRBJ2-7, with 10 nucleotides matching TRBD2. V lost 2 bases to trimming and J lost 2 bases; unmatched junction nucleotides: 1. The CDR3 has 14 residues. Germline CDR1 is SGHRS and CDR2 is YFSETQ. The CDR3 loop is CASSLGTSAYEQYF. The CDR3 DNA sequence: TGCGCCAGCAGCTTAGGGACTAGCGCCTACGAGCAGTACTTC.

CDR3 loop: CASSSLRSSYNEQFF. The CDR3 DNA follows: TGTGCCAGCAGTTCACTCCGGAGCTCCTACAATGAGCAGTTCTTC. The J gene is TRBJ2-1, the V gene TRBV28; D is ambiguous. With 4 bases removed from V and 0 bases from J, the gap between germline ends came to 10 bases. The CDR3 covers 15 residues. CDR1 is MDHEN and CDR2 is SYDVKM in the germline V gene. Based on the CDR3 plus reference TRBV28 and TRBJ2-1, the full variable domain is DVKVTQSSRYLVKRTGEKVFLECVQDMDHENMFWYRQDPGLGLRLIYFSYDVKMKEKGDIPEGYSVSREKKERFSLILESASTNQTSMYLCASSSLRSSYNEQFFGPGTRLTVL.

V is TRBV18 and J is TRBJ2-5, with 9 bases that match TRBD2. V lost 3 bases and J lost 7; bases outside the gene matches: 3. Germline loops: CDR1 KGHSH, CDR2 LQKENI. There are 13 residues in the CDR3. CDR3: CASSPQREVTQYF. The CDR3 DNA follows: TGTGCCAGCTCACCTCAGCGGGAGGTGACCCAGTACTTC.

The J gene is TRBJ1-4, the V gene TRBV25-1, with unresolved D. CDR1 MGHDK and CDR2 SYGVNS come from the germline V gene. Trimming cost V 5 bases and J 10 bases, with 14 bases left between them. The CDR3 is 13 amino acids. CDR3 loop: CASSPLSAGKLFF. The CDR3 coding sequence is TGTGCCAGCAGTCCCCTGTCGGCAGGAAAACTGTTTTTT.

The chain has TRBV11-2 and TRBJ1-1, with unresolved D. V was cut by 4 bases and J by 9 bases, with 12 bases left in between. This CDR3 is 12 amino acids long. Germline lookup yields CDR1 SGHAT and CDR2 FQNNGV. The CDR3 DNA reads TGTGCCAGCAGCTACTATGACTCAAAAGCTTTCTTT. Translated, it gives CASSYYDSKAFF. Filled out from reference TRBV11-2 and TRBJ1-1, the complete variable domain reads EAGVAQSPRYKIIEKRQSVAFWCNPISGHATLYWYQQILGQGPKLLIQFQNNGVVDDSQLPKDRFSAERLKGVDSTLKIQPAKLEDSAVYLCASSYYDSKAFFGQGTRLTVV.

The chain couples TRBV27 to TRBJ1-5; a possible D gene is TRBD1 (6 bases). V was shortened by 2 bases and J by 5 bases, with 16 bases between the two germline ends. Germline-derived CDR1 and CDR2 are MNHEY and SMNVEV (reference sequence). The CDR3 extends over 16 amino acids. For the CDR3, the DNA is TGTGCCAGCAGTTTAACCGGACAGCCTTTAGATCAGCCCCAGCATTTT. Amino acid sequence: CASSLTGQPLDQPQHF.

J is TRBJ2-3 and V is TRBV27; D call uncertain. V lost 6 bases and J lost 0, with 10 bases in between. Germline V gives CDR1 MNHEY, CDR2 SMNVEV (reference sequence). The CDR3 spans 14 residues. The CDR3 DNA reads as TGTGCCAGCAGCCCCCGGTTTAGCACAGATACGCAGTATTTT. Encoded protein: CASSPRFSTDTQYF.

Turning to this clone: Distinct nucleotide sequences in the sample also encode this CDR3. The chain combines TRBV19 with TRBJ2-3; 8 bases match TRBD1. V shed 6 bases, J shed 1 base, and the junction held 0 bases outside the gene matches. Per the germline V gene, CDR1 is LNHDA and CDR2 is SQIVND (reference sequence). This CDR3 is built from 13 residues. CDR3 amino acids: CASRDRGTDTQYF. CDR3 coding DNA: TGTGCCAGTAGGGACAGGGGCACAGATACGCAGTATTTT.

The chain combines TRBV30 with TRBJ2-7; TRBD2 matches at 14 bases. The length of the CDR3 is 16 residues. V trimming: 0 bases; J trimming: 6 bases; junction bases outside the gene matches: 7. CDR1 and CDR2 (germline): GTSNPN, SVGIG (reference sequence). As DNA, the CDR3 is TGTGCCTGGAGTGTACCGGGACTAGCGGGAGTAGGCGAGCAGTACTTC. Its protein product is CAWSVPGLAGVGEQYF.

The V call is TRBV7-2, the J call TRBJ2-5, with 7 bases fitting TRBD2. The germline CDR1 and CDR2 sequences are SGHTA and FQGNSA. With V trimmed by 0 bases and J by 5 bases, 6 bases remained unmatched. CDR3 length: 15 residues. CDR3 in amino acids: CASSLAGGLGETQYF. CDR3 nucleotides: TGTGCCAGCAGCTTAGCGGGAGGGTTAGGGGAGACCCAGTACTTC. Based on the CDR3 plus reference TRBV7-2 and TRBJ2-5, the full variable domain is GAGVSQSPSNKVTEKGKDVELRCDPISGHTALYWYRQSLGQGLEFLIYFQGNSAPDKSGLPSDRFSAERTGGSVSTLTIQRTQQEDSAVYLCASSLAGGLGETQYFGPGTRLLVL.

The CDR3, as DNA: TGTGCCAGCAGTGGACAGTCTCTCAACTATGGCTACACCTTC. Amino acid sequence: CASSGQSLNYGYTF. The chain recombines TRBV2 with TRBJ1-2, with D possibly being TRBD1 (5 bases). The length of the CDR3 is 14 residues. In germline, CDR1 is SNHLY, CDR2 FYNNEI. The germline V and J ends were trimmed by 4 bases and 2 bases, with 11 bases remaining between them.

The chain employs TRBV9 and TRBJ2-1; the D gene is possibly TRBD2 (5 bases). This CDR3 spans 15 amino acids. Germline CDR1 SGDLS, CDR2 YYNGEE. The V end lost 0 bases, the J end lost 7 bases, and 14 bases lay between the germline ends. CDR3 region: CASSVVSAPGNEQFF. CDR3 nucleotides: TGTGCCAGCAGCGTAGTTAGCGCCCCGGGGAATGAGCAGTTCTTC.

The V call is TRBV27, the J call TRBJ2-7; D possibly corresponds to TRBD1 (6 bases). Trimming pared 10 bases from V and 2 bases from J, leaving 15 bases between. Per germline, CDR1 MNHEY and CDR2 SMNVEV (reference sequence). The CDR3 loop spans 13 amino acids. CDR3: CATRGGDTYEQYF. CDR3 nucleotides: TGTGCCACCCGAGGGGGAGATACCTACGAGCAGTACTTC.